These T cell receptor beta chains were read from a single sample in a study of blood T cell repertoires in COVID-19. The data were produced by immunoSEQ multiplex PCR, yet TCRdb's version contains in-frame clones alone and is incomplete. The data contain 270,000 or so clones, over 75% of them singletons. The sequencing sample was made of peripheral blood. All receptors derive from a human donor in a cohort sampled during active COVID-19. CDR3s include the opening cysteine and the closing phenylalanine or tryptophan. D genes are given only for firm matches. Clone size, where shown, is once, few, many, or a class for clones that have expanded.

abundance	v_gene	d_gene	j_gene	CDR3aa
.	TRBV7-6	.	TRBJ2-7	CASSPRQLSYEQYF
once	TRBV27	TRBD1	TRBJ1-2	CASSPGWGQGDNYGYTF
.	TRBV6-5	TRBD2	TRBJ2-2	CASRGTSDTGELFF
.	TRBV18	TRBD2	TRBJ2-1	CASSPLAGGGDEQFF
.	TRBV9	.	TRBJ2-7	CASSVEPGYEQYF
.	TRBV18	.	TRBJ2-5	CASSPNLGRETQYF
.	TRBV30	.	TRBJ2-7	CAWSVQGERAYF
.	TRBV20-1	.	TRBJ2-1	CSASSQEAALRFF
.	TRBV7-9	.	TRBJ1-1	CASSLALSTEAFF
.	TRBV24-1	.	TRBJ2-5	CATSEALPATQYF
once	TRBV7-2	TRBD1	TRBJ2-7	CASSTRTGGYEQYF
.	TRBV5-1	TRBD1	TRBJ2-7	CASSLSGTAPQYF
.	TRBV20-1	.	TRBJ2-7	CSASLWHRNYEQYF
once	TRBV29-1	TRBD1	TRBJ2-7	CSVAGTGITYEQYF
once	TRBV7-2	.	TRBJ2-4	CASSLAANIQYF
.	TRBV10-3	TRBD1	TRBJ1-2	CAIRGRQGVDGYTF
.	TRBV3-1/TRBV3-2	TRBD1	TRBJ1-1	CASSRQGDTEAFF
.	TRBV28	TRBD1	TRBJ1-2	CASSFTGVGYTF
.	TRBV21-1	.	TRBJ2-5	CASSRGVGETQYF
.	TRBV28	.	TRBJ2-1	CASTSPGTPSYNEQFF
few	TRBV15	.	TRBJ2-7	CATSRDRGEQYF
.	TRBV2	.	TRBJ2-7	CASSPRESSTYEQYF